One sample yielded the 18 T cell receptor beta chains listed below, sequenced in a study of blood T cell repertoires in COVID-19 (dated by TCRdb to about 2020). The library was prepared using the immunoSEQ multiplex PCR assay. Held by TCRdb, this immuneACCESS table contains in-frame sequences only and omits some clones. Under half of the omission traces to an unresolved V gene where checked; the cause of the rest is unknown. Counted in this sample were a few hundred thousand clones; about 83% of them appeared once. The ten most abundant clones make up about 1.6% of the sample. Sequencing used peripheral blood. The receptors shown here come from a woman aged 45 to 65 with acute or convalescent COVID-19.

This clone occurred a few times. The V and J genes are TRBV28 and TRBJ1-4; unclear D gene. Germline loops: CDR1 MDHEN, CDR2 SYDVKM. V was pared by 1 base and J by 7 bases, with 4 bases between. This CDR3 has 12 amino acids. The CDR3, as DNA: TGTGCCAGCAGTTTATTCGGTGAAAAACTGTTTTTT. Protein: CASSLFGEKLFF. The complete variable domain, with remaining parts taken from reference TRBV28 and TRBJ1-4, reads DVKVTQSSRYLVKRTGEKVFLECVQDMDHENMFWYRQDPGLGLRLIYFSYDVKMKEKGDIPEGYSVSREKKERFSLILESASTNQTSMYLCASSLFGEKLFFGSGTQLSVL.

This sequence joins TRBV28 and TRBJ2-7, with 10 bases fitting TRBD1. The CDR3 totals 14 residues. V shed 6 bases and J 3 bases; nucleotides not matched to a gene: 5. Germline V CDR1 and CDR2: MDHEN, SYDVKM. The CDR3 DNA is TGTGCCAGCAGGGCCGGGACAGGGGTCTACGAGCAGTACTTC. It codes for CASRAGTGVYEQYF.

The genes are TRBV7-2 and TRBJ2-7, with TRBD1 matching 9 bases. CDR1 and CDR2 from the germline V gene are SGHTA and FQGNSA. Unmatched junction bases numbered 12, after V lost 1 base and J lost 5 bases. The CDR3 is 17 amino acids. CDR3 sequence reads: CASSLGQTGGLKDEQYF. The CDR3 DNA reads TGTGCCAGCAGCTTAGGGCAAACAGGGGGCCTGAAGGACGAGCAGTACTTC.

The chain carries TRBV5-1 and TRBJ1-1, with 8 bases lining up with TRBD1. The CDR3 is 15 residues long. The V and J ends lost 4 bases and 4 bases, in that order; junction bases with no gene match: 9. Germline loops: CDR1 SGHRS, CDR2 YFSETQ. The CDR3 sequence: CASSHLGQGGTEAFF. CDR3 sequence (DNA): TGCGCCAGCAGCCATCTTGGACAGGGCGGCACTGAAGCTTTCTTT.

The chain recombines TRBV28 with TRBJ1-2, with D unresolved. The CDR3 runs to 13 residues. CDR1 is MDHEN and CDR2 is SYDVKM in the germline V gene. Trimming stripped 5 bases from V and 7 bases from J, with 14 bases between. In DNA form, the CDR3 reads TGTGCCAGCAGTGCGGCGGGATTGGGTGGCTACACCTTC. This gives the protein CASSAAGLGGYTF.

In nucleotides, the CDR3 is TGCGCCATAGAGATTAGCGGGAGGCAATCCGGGGAGCTGTTTTTT. It encodes CAIEISGRQSGELFF. The J gene is TRBJ2-2, the V gene TRBV23-1; 10 bases are shared with TRBD2. TRBV23-1 qualifies as an ORF whose function is uncertain. V dropped 10 bases and J dropped 6; count of bases not matched to a gene: 11. The CDR3 contains 15 residues.

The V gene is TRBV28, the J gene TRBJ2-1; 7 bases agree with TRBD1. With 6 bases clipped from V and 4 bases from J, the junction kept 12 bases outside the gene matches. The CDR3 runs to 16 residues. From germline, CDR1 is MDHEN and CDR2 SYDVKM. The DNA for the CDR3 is TGTGCCAGCAGGGTAGGGGGCAGGAAACTATACAATGAGCAGTTCTTC. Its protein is CASRVGGRKLYNEQFF.

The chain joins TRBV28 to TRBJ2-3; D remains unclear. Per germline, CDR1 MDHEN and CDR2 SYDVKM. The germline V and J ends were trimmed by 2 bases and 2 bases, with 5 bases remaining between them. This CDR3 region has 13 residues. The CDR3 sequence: CASSLLLTDTQYF. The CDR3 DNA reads TGTGCCAGCAGTTTACTCCTCACAGATACGCAGTATTTT.

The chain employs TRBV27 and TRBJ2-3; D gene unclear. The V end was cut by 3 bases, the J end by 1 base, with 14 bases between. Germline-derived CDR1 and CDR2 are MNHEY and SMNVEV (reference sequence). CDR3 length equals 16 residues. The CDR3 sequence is CASSFRGDIRTDTQYF. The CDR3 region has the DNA TGTGCCAGCAGTTTTCGCGGAGATATACGCACAGATACGCAGTATTTT.

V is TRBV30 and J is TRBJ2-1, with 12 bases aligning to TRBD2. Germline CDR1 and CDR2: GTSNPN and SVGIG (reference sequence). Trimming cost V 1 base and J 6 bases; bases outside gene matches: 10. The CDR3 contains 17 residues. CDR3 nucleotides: TGTGCCTGGAGTGGATCCAGGACTAGCGGGATAGGCAATGAGCAGTTCTTC. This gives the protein CAWSGSRTSGIGNEQFF.

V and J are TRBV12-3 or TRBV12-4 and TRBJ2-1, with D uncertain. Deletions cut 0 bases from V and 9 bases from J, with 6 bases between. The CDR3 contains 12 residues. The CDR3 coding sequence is TGTGCCAGCAGTTTAGCGCTGCGTGAGCAGTTCTTC. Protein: CASSLALREQFF.

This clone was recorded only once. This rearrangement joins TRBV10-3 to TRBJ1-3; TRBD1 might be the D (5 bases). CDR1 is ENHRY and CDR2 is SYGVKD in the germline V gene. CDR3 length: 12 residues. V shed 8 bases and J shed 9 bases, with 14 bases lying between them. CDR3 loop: CAIDGPGGTIYF. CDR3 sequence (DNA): TGTGCCATCGATGGACCCGGGGGCACCATATATTTT.

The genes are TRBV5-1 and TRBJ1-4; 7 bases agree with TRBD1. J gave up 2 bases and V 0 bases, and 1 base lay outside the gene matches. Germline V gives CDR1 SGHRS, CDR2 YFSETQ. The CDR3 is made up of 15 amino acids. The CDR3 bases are TGCGCCAGCAGCTTGGAAGGGGGCACTAATGAAAAACTGTTTTTT. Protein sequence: CASSLEGGTNEKLFF.

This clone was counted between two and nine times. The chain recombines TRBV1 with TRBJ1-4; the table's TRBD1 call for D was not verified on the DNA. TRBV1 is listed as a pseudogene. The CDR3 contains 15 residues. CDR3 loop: CTSSQDWLGQEKLFF. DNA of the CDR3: TGCACCAGCAGCCAAGATTGGCTGGGGCAGGAAAAACTGTTTTTT.

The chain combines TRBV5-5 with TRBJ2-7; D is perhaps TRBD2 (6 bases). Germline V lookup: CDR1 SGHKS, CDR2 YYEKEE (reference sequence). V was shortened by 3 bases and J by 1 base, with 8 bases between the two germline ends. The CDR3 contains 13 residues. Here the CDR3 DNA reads TGTGCCAGCAGCTACCTAGCGTCCTACGAGCAGTACTTC. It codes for CASSYLASYEQYF. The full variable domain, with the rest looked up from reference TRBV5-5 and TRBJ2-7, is DAGVTQSPTHLIKTRGQQVTLRCSPISGHKSVSWYQQVLGQGPQFIFQYYEKEERGRGNFPDRFSARQFPNYSSELNVNALLLGDSALYLCASSYLASYEQYFGPGTRLTVT.

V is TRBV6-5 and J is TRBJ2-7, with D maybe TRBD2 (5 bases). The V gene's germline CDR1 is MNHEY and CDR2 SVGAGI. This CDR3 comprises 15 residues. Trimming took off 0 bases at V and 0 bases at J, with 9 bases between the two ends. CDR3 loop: CASSYSGGYSYEQYF. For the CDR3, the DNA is TGTGCCAGCAGTTACTCGGGCGGGTACTCCTACGAGCAGTACTTC.

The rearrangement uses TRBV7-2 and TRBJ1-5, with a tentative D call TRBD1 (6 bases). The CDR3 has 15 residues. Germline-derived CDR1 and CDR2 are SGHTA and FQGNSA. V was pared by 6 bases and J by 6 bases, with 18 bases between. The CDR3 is CASSPPPRGGQPQHF. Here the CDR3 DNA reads TGTGCCAGCAGTCCTCCTCCCAGGGGTGGTCAGCCCCAGCATTTT.

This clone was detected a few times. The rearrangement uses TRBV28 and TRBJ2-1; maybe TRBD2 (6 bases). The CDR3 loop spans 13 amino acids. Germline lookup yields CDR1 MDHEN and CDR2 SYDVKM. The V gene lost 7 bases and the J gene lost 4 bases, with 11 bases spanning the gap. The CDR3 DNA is TGTGCCAGCACCGGGACTCCTTACAATGAGCAGTTCTTC. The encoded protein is CASTGTPYNEQFF.